This TCR beta chain was captured in a study of Ad26.COV2.S vaccination and SARS-CoV-2 variants. Study findings and constraints: Non-spike TCR breadth was similar in vaccine and placebo recipients. TCR breadth and depth estimates may have understated total T cell responses.

Libraries were prepared by immunoSEQ multiplex PCR; TCRdb keeps only in-frame clonotypes and omits some of them. The table includes around 450,000 clones, roughly 87% detected once. This sample's treatment: 15 to 20 received Ad26.COV2.S at low or high dose, single or two shots; a few received placebo; per-sample allocation not given. After the first vaccine or placebo injection, samples were drawn on day 63. An 18-55-year-old adult in Boston served as donor. An Ad26 vector was used to express Wuhan-strain SARS-CoV-2 spike as the vaccine. This clone was seen a few times. What it binds is unknown. This specimen was peripheral blood, taken in a trial of Ad26.COV2.S vaccine versus placebo. This receptor was obtained from a person aged 18 to 59 who received the Ad26.COV2.S COVID-19 vaccine or a placebo.

The CDR3 is CASSPHQSGLPGELFF. The CDR3 bases are TGCGCCAGCAGCCCCCACCAAAGCGGGCTCCCCGGGGAGCTGTTTTTT. The chain couples TRBV5-1 to TRBJ2-2; D may be TRBD2 (6 bases). CDR1 and CDR2 from the germline V gene are SGHRS and YFSETQ. The CDR3 covers 16 residues. V was trimmed by 4 bases and J by 6 bases, leaving 19 bases between them.